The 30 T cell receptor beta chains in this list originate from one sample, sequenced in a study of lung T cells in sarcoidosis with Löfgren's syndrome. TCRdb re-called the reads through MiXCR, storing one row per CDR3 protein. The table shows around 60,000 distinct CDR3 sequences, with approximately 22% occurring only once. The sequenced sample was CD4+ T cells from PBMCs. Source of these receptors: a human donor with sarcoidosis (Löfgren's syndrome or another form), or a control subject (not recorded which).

CDR3 region: CASSRGQGDLSGANVLTF. CDR3 sequence (DNA): TGCGCCAGCAGCAGGGGACAGGGCGATCTTTCGGGGGCCAACGTCCTGACTTTC. The chain carries TRBV5-1 and TRBJ2-6; 9 bases agree with TRBD1. This CDR3 has 18 amino acids. V was pared by 4 bases and J by 4 bases, with 12 bases of the junction left unmatched. Germline values: CDR1 SGHRS, CDR2 YFSETQ.

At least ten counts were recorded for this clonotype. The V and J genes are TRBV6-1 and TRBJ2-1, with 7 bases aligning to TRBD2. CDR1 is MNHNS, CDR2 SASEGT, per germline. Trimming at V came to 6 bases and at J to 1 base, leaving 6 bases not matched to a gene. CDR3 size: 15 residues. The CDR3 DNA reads TGTGCCAGCAGGGGCGGGAGAGATTCCTACAATGAGCAGTTCTTC. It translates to CASRGGRDSYNEQFF.

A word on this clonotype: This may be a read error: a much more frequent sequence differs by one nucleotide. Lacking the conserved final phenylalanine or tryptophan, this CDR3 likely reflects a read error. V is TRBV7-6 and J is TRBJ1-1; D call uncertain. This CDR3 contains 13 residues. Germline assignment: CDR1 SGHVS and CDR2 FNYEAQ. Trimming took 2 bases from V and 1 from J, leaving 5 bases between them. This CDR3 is CASSLTANTEAFI. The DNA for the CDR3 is TGTGCCAGCAGCTTAACAGCGAACACTGAAGCTTTCATT.

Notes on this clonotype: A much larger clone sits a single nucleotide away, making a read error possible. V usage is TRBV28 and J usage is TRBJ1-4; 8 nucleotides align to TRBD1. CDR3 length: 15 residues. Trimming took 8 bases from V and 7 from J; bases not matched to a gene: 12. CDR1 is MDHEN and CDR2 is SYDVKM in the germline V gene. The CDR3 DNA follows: TGTGCCAGCGGTTCAAGACAGGGGTTGGTTGAAAAACTGTTTTTT. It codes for CASGSRQGLVEKLFF.

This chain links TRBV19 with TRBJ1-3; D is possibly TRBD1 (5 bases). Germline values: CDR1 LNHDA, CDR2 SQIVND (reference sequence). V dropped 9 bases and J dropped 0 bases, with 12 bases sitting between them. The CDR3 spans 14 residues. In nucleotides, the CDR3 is TGTGCCAGCAAACAGGACCGCTCTGGAAACACCATATATTTT. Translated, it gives CASKQDRSGNTIYF.

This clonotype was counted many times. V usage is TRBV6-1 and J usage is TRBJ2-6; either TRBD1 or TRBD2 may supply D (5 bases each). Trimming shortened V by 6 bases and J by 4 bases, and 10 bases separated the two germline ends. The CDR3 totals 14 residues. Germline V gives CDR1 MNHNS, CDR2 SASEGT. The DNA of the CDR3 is TGTGCCAGCAGAAGGGGAGAAGGGGCCAACGTCCTGACTTTC. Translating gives CASRRGEGANVLTF.

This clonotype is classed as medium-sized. This CDR3 reads CASRLASPDTQYF. CDR3 bases: TGTGCCAGCCGACTAGCTTCCCCAGATACGCAGTATTTT. The V gene is TRBV27, the J gene TRBJ2-3, with 7 bases fitting TRBD2. This CDR3 has 13 amino acids. Germline assignment: CDR1 MNHEY and CDR2 SMNVEV (reference sequence). J gave up 4 bases and V 8 bases, and 6 bases lay outside the gene matches.

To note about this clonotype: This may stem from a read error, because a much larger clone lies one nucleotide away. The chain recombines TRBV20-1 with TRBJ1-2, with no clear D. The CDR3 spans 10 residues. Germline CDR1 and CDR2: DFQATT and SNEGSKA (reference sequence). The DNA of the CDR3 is TGCAGTGCTATCGACGATGGCTGCACCTTC. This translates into CSAIDDGCTF.

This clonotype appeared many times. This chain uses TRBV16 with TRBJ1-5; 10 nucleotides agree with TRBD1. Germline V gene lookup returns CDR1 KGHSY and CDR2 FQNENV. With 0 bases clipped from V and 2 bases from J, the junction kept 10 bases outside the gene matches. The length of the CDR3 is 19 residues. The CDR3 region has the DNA TGTGCCAGCAGCCAATCGATTGGGACAGGGGACATGGGCAATCAGCCCCAGCATTTT. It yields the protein CASSQSIGTGDMGNQPQHF. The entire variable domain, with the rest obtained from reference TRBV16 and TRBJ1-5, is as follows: GEEVAQTPKHLVRGEGQKAKLYCAPIKGHSYVFWYQQVLKNEFKFLISFQNENVFDETGMPKERFSAKCLPNSPCSLEIQATKLEDSAVYFCASSQSIGTGDMGNQPQHFGDGTRLSIL.

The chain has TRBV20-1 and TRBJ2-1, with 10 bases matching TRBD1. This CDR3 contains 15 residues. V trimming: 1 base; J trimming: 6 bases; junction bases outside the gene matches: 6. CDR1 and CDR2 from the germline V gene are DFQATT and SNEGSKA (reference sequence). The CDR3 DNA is TGCAGTGCTAGAGGTTGGGACAGGGGTTTCAATGAGCAGTTCTTC. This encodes CSARGWDRGFNEQFF.

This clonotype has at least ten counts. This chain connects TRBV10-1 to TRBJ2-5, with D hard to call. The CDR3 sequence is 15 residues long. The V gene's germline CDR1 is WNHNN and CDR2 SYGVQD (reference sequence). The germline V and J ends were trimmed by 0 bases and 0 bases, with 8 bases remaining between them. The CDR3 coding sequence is TGCGCCAGCAGTGAGTCTGGCAAGTACCAAGAGACCCAGTACTTC. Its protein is CASSESGKYQETQYF.

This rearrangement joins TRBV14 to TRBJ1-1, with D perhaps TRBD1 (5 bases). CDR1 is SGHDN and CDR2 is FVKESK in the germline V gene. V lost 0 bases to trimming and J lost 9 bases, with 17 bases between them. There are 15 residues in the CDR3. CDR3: CASSQDSGTYLKAFF. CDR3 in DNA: TGTGCCAGCAGCCAAGATTCCGGGACCTACCTTAAAGCTTTCTTT.

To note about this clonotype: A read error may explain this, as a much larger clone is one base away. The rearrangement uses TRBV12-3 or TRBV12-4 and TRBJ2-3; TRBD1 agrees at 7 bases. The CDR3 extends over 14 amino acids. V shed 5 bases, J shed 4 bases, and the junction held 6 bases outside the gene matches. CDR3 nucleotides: TGTGCCAGCAGTCCGGGACAGAGCGCAGATACGCAGTATTTT. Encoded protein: CASSPGQSADTQYF.

DNA for the CDR3: TGTGCCAGCTCCGTAGGACAGCAAGAGACCCAGTACTTC. It codes for CASSVGQQETQYF. This chain uses TRBV18 with TRBJ2-5, with a tentative D call TRBD1 (6 bases). The V gene's germline CDR1 is KGHSH and CDR2 LQKENI. The CDR3 is 13 amino acids. The V and J ends lost 6 bases and 2 bases respectively, with 10 bases between them.

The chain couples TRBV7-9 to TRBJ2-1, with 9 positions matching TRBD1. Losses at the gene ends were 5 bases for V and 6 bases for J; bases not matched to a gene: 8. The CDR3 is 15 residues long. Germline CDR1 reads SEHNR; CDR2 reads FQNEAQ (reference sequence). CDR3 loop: CASSLGTGPLNEQFF. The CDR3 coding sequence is TGTGCCAGCAGCCTCGGGACAGGGCCCCTCAATGAGCAGTTCTTC. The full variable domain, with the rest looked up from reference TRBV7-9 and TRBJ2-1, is DTGVSQNPRHKITKRGQNVTFRCDPISEHNRLYWYRQTLGQGPEFLTYFQNEAQLEKSRLLSDRFSAERPKGSFSTLEIQRTEQGDSAMYLCASSLGTGPLNEQFFGPGTRLTVL.

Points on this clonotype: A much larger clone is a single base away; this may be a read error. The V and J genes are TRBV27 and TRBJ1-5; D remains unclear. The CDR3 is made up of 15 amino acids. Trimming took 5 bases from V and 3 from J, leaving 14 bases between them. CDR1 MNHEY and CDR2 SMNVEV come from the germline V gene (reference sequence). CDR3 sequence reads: CASSRMGGVNQPQHF. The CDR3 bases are TGTGCCAGCAGTCGGATGGGCGGGGTCAATCAGCCCCAGCATTTT.

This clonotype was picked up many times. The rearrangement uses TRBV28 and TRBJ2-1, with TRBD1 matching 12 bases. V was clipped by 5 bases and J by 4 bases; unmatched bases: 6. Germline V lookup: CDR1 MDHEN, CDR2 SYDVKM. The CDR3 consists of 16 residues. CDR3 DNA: TGTGCCAGCAGTGTCCGGGACAGGGGGCCATACAATGAGCAGTTCTTC. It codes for CASSVRDRGPYNEQFF.

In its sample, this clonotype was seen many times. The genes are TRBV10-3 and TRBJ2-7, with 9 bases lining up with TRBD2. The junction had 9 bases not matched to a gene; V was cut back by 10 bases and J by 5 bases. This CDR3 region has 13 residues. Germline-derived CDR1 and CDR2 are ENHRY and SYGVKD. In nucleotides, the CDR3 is TGTGCCACCTCCCCGGGACTAGCCAACGAGCAGTACTTC. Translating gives CATSPGLANEQYF.

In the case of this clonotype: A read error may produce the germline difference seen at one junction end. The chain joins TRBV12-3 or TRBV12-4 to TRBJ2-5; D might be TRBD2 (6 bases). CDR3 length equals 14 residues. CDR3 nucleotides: TGTGCCAGCAGCTTAGGATCAGGGACTGAGACCCAGTACTTC. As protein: CASSLGSGTETQYF.

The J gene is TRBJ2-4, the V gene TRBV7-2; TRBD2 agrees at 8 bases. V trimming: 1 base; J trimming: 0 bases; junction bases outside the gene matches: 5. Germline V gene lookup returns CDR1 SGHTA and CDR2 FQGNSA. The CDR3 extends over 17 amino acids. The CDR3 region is CASSLGLAGLAKNIQYF. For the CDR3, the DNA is TGTGCCAGCAGCTTAGGGCTAGCGGGTCTAGCCAAAAACATTCAGTACTTC.

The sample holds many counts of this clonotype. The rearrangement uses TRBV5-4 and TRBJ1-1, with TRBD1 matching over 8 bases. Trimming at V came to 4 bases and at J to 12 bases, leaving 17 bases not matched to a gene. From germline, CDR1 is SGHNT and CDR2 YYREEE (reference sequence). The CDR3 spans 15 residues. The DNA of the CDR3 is TGTGCCAGCAGCGAGCCCCCAGGGGGCCCTGAGATGACTTTCTTT. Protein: CASSEPPGGPEMTFF.

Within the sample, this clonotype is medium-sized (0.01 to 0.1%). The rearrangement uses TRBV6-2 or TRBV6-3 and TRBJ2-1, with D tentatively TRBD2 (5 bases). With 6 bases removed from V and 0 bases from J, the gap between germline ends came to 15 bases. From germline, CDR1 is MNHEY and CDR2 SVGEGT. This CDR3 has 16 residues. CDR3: CASSPSDYSSYNEQFF. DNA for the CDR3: TGTGCCAGCAGCCCTTCTGACTACAGCTCCTACAATGAGCAGTTCTTC.

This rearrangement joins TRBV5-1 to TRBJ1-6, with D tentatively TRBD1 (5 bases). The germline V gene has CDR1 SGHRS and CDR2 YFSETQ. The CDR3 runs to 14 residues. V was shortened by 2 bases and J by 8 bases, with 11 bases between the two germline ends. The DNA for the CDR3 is TGCGCCAGCAGCTTCGGGGGTTCGGATTCACCCCTCCACTTT. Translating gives CASSFGGSDSPLHF.

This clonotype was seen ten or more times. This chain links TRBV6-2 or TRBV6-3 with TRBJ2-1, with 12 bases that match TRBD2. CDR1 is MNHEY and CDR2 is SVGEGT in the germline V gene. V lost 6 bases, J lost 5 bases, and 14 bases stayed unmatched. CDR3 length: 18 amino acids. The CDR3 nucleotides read TGTGCCAGCAGCTCAACTGGACTAGCGGGAATCTCTCACAATGAGCAGTTCTTC. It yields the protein CASSSTGLAGISHNEQFF.

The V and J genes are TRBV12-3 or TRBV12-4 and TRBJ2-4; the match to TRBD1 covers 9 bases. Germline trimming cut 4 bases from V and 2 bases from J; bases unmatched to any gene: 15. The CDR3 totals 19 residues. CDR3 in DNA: TGTGCCAGCAGTTCGATAACGTTATTGGACAGGGGAACCAAAAACATTCAGTACTTC. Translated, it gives CASSSITLLDRGTKNIQYF.

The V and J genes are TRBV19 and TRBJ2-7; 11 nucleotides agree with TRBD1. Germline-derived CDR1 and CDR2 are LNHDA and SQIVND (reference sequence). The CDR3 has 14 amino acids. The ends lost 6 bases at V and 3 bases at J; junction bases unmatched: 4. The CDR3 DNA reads TGTGCCAGTAGCCGGACAGGGGGCTTCTACGAGCAGTACTTC. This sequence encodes CASSRTGGFYEQYF.

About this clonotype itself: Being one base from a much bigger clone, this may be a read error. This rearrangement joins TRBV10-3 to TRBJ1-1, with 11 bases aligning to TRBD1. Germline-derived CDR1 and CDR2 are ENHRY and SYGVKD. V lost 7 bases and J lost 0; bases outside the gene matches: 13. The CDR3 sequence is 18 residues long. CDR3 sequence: CAIIVTGDRGFMNTEAFF. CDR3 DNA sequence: TGTGCCATCATTGTCACCGGGGACAGGGGGTTCATGAACACTGAAGCTTTCTTT.

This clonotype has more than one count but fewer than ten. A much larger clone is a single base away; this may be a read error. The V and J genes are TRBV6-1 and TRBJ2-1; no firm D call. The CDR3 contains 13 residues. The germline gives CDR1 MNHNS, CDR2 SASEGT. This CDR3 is CSSRADLGNEQFF. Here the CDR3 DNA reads TGTTCCAGCAGAGCCGACTTGGGCAATGAGCAGTTCTTC.

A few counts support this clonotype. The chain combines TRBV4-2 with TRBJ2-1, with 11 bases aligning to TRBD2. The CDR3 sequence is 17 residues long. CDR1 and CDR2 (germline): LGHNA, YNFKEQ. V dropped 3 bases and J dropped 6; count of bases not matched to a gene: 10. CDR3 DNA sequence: TGTGCCAGCAGCCACCCCCCGGTTAGCGGGGGGGTCAATGAGCAGTTCTTC. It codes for CASSHPPVSGGVNEQFF.

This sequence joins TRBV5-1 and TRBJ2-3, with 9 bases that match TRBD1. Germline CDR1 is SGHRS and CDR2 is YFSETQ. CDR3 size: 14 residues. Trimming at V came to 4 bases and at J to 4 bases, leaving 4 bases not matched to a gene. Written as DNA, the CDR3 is TGCGCCAGCAGCGGACAGGGGAGCCCAGATACGCAGTATTTT. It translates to CASSGQGSPDTQYF.